A selection of T cell receptor beta chains follows, all from one sample in a study of blood T cell repertoires in COVID-19. Produced via immunoSEQ multiplex PCR; TCRdb's table is partial and in-frame only. This sample carries around 160,000 clones, more than 70% of them seen once, and the ten largest clones take less than 3%. The sequencing input was peripheral blood. The receptors were gathered from a man aged 60-69 years with acute or convalescent COVID-19. Each CDR3 is given with its conserved first and last residue. The order of the fields is V gene, J gene, D gene, clone size, CDR3 DNA, CDR3 protein. A D gene is named only where the DNA matches it firmly. Clone size appears in some rows only: once, few, many, or a class for an expanded clone.

TRBV9,TRBJ2-5,.,.,TGTGCCAGCAGCGGTGGGGGACTGCAAGAGACCCAGTACTTC,CASSGGGLQETQYF
TRBV6-4,TRBJ2-7,TRBD2,.,TGTGCCAGCAGTGTCCAAGCGGGGGGCTTATACGAGCAGTACTTC,CASSVQAGGLYEQYF
TRBV6-5,TRBJ1-1,.,few,TGTGCCAGCAGTTCCACCGGACTCGCTGAAGCTTTCTTT,CASSSTGLAEAFF
TRBV6-1,TRBJ2-1,.,.,TGTGCCAGCAGTGAGGGGCTAATCCGGCCGCAGTTCTTC,CASSEGLIRPQFF
TRBV6-6,TRBJ2-7,.,.,TGTGCCAGCAGCCGTCCCAGGGGCTTCTACGAGCAGTACTTC,CASSRPRGFYEQYF
TRBV18,TRBJ1-3,.,.,TGTGCCAGCTCACCGCCATTTTACTACTCTGGAAACACCATATATTTT,CASSPPFYYSGNTIYF
TRBV7-2,TRBJ2-3,.,.,TGTGCCAGCAGCTGGTCAGGGTCGGCAGATACGCAGTATTTT,CASSWSGSADTQYF
TRBV11-3,TRBJ2-3,.,.,TGTGCCAGCAGCTTAGGGGTTGCGGGGACAGATACGCAGTATTTT,CASSLGVAGTDTQYF
TRBV4-1,TRBJ1-1,TRBD1,few,TGCGCCAGCAGCCATGGACAGGCGAACACTGAAGCTTTCTTT,CASSHGQANTEAFF
TRBV3-1/TRBV3-2,TRBJ2-6,.,.,TGTGCCAGCAGCCCCAACTCTGGGGCCAACGTCCTGACTTTC,CASSPNSGANVLTF
TRBV30,TRBJ1-5,TRBD1,.,TGTGCCTGGAGTGGAACCGGGACAGGGGGCCCTACTAGCAATCAGCCCCAGCATTTT,CAWSGTGTGGPTSNQPQHF
TRBV5-1,TRBJ2-1,.,.,TGCGCCAGCAGCTTGGTATTCTCCGAGCAGTTCTTC,CASSLVFSEQFF
TRBV12-5,TRBJ1-3,.,.,TGTGCTAGTGGTCTCCGGGGAAACACCATATATTTT,CASGLRGNTIYF
TRBV3-1/TRBV3-2,TRBJ2-4,.,.,TGTGCCAGCAGCCAAGATAGGCTGGGGCTCGTGGACATTCAGTACTTC,CASSQDRLGLVDIQYF
TRBV29-1,TRBJ1-1,.,.,TGCAGCGCCAAAGGGGAAGGCGGGAACACTGAAGCTTTCTTT,CSAKGEGGNTEAFF
TRBV24-1,TRBJ1-2,.,.,TGTGCCACCACGAGAGGGATACGAGGCTACACCTTC,CATTRGIRGYTF
TRBV5-4,TRBJ2-2,.,.,TGTGCCAGCAGCTTGATACAGGGGAACACCGGGGAGCTGTTTTTT,CASSLIQGNTGELFF
TRBV2,TRBJ1-2,TRBD1,.,TGTGCCAGCAGTGACGGGCAGGGGGCGCGTAGTTATGGCTACACCTTC,CASSDGQGARSYGYTF
TRBV18,TRBJ1-1,TRBD1,.,TGTGCCAGCTCCCTCGGACAGGGAACAAACACTGAAGCTTTCTTT,CASSLGQGTNTEAFF
TRBV5-5,TRBJ1-5,.,.,TGTGCCAGCAGACCCCCGGGGGAGGGAAATCAGCCCCAGCATTTT,CASRPPGEGNQPQHF
TRBV19,TRBJ2-5,.,.,TGTGCCAGTAGTTCCTCTACAGGGCGCCAAGAGACCCAGTACTTC,CASSSSTGRQETQYF
TRBV7-2,TRBJ1-1,.,.,TGTGCCAGCAGCTTAGACCCCCGGGTGGGCACTGAAGCTTTCTTT,CASSLDPRVGTEAFF
TRBV6-5,TRBJ2-1,.,.,TGTGCCAGCACCAGGGAGGGGGGTTATATCTATGAGCAGTTCTTC,CASTREGGYIYEQFF
TRBV5-1,TRBJ1-5,.,few,TGCGCCAGCAGCTTGGAAGGGGGTCAGGGTCAGCCCCAGCATTTT,CASSLEGGQGQPQHF
TRBV19,TRBJ1-5,.,.,TGTGCCAGTAGTCCCCGACAGCTAAATCAGCCCCAGCATTTT,CASSPRQLNQPQHF
TRBV7-2,TRBJ1-6,TRBD1,.,TGTGCCAGCAGCTTAGCGGGACAGTTAAATTCACCCCTCCACTTT,CASSLAGQLNSPLHF
TRBV7-9,TRBJ1-1,.,few,TGTGCCAGCAGCCCCCGGCCGGAGACGAACACTGAAGCTTTCTTT,CASSPRPETNTEAFF
TRBV6-1,TRBJ2-7,.,.,TGTGCCAGCAGTGAAGATTGGGCCTCCTACGAGCAGTACTTC,CASSEDWASYEQYF
TRBV18,TRBJ1-5,TRBD1,.,TGTGCCAGCTCAAACCTCCCGGGACAGGCCGATCAGCCCCAGCATTTT,CASSNLPGQADQPQHF
TRBV18,TRBJ1-5,TRBD1,.,TGTGCCAGCTCGCTCGACAGGGGGCTTAGCAATCAGCCCCAGCATTTT,CASSLDRGLSNQPQHF
TRBV24-1,TRBJ2-1,TRBD1,.,TGTGCCACCAGCGATCCTACACGACAGGGCGGACACACTGGTGAGCAGTTCTTC,CATSDPTRQGGHTGEQFF
TRBV4-3,TRBJ2-7,.,.,TGCGCCAGCAGCCAAGAAGGGGCGCTACCCGTCATCGAGCAGTACTTC,CASSQEGALPVIEQYF
TRBV18,TRBJ1-5,TRBD1,.,TGTGCCAGCTCCCTGGAGACAGGGCTTAATCAGCCCCAGCATTTT,CASSLETGLNQPQHF
TRBV5-1,TRBJ1-6,.,.,TGCGCCAGCAGCTTGGATGCCAGGACAACTCGGAATTCACCCCTCCACTTT,CASSLDARTTRNSPLHF
TRBV7-9,TRBJ2-2,.,.,TGTGCCAGCAGCTTAGCCAGATCGACAGGACCCAACACCGGGGAGCTGTTTTTT,CASSLARSTGPNTGELFF
TRBV9,TRBJ2-5,TRBD2,.,TGTGCCAGCAGCGTAGGGGTTGGCGGGGGGCTACAAGAGACCCAGTACTTC,CASSVGVGGGLQETQYF
TRBV4-1,TRBJ1-5,.,.,TGCGCCAGCAGCCAAAACAGGGCTAGCAATCAGCCCCAGCATTTT,CASSQNRASNQPQHF
TRBV3-1/TRBV3-2,TRBJ2-4,.,.,TGTGCCAGCAGCCGCCGGGGGGCGGGAAACATTCAGTACTTC,CASSRRGAGNIQYF
TRBV14,TRBJ1-4,.,.,TGTGCCAGCAGCCAAATAGGGGCTAATGAAAAACTGTTTTTT,CASSQIGANEKLFF
TRBV7-2,TRBJ2-3,.,.,TGTGCCAGCAGCCCGGGACACTCTACAGATACACAGTATTTT,CASSPGHSTDTQYF
TRBV5-4,TRBJ1-3,TRBD1,.,TGTGCCAGCAGCCTGCGGACAGGGTCGGGAAACACCATATATTTT,CASSLRTGSGNTIYF
TRBV7-2,TRBJ2-1,TRBD2,.,TGTGCCAGCAGCTTAGGCGGGACTAGCGGGGCAAATGAGCAGTTCTTC,CASSLGGTSGANEQFF
TRBV5-1,TRBJ2-5,.,once,TGCGCCAGCAGCTCCGGACAGTACCAAGAGACCCAGTACTTC,CASSSGQYQETQYF
TRBV9,TRBJ1-1,.,.,TGTGCCAGCAGCGTAGAGCCAGCGCAAGGGAACACTGAAGCTTTCTTT,CASSVEPAQGNTEAFF
TRBV6-2/TRBV6-3,TRBJ1-1,.,.,TGTGCCAGCAGTTACCGAGGACAGAAAACTGAAGCTTTCTTT,CASSYRGQKTEAFF
TRBV19,TRBJ1-1,.,.,TGTGCCAGTAGTAGGCCGGGTCTCACTGAAGCTTTCTTT,CASSRPGLTEAFF
TRBV6-2/TRBV6-3,TRBJ1-6,.,.,TGTGCCAGCAGTTACTTGGTCACGGCACCCCTCCACTTT,CASSYLVTAPLHF
TRBV2,TRBJ2-1,TRBD1,.,TGTGCCAGCAGTAGACAGGGTTACAATGAGCAGTTCTTC,CASSRQGYNEQFF
TRBV19,TRBJ1-5,TRBD1,once,TGTGCCAGTAGTTCAGGACAGGGGAACAATCAGCCCCAGCATTTT,CASSSGQGNNQPQHF
TRBV5-1,TRBJ2-2,TRBD1,few,TGCGCCAGCAGGAAAGGGACAGAGTTCACCGGGGAGCTGTTTTTT,CASRKGTEFTGELFF
TRBV11-2,TRBJ1-6,.,.,TGTGCCAGCAGCCTGAGTCGACAGCCAAATTCACCCCTCCACTTT,CASSLSRQPNSPLHF
TRBV5-5,TRBJ2-2,.,.,TGTGCCAGCAGCTCCCGGGACCCGACTGCGGGGACCGGGGAGCTGTTTTTT,CASSSRDPTAGTGELFF
TRBV18,TRBJ1-5,.,.,TGTGCCAGCTCACCTGGGGCCGAGAATCAGCCCCAGCATTTT,CASSPGAENQPQHF
TRBV6-5,TRBJ2-7,TRBD1,.,TGTGCCAGCACCAACTTCGTGGCAGGGGGCTACGAGCAGTACTTC,CASTNFVAGGYEQYF
TRBV5-8,TRBJ2-7,TRBD1,.,TGTGCCAGCAGCGGAACCGGGACAGGGGCGATTTCCTACGAGCAGTACTTC,CASSGTGTGAISYEQYF